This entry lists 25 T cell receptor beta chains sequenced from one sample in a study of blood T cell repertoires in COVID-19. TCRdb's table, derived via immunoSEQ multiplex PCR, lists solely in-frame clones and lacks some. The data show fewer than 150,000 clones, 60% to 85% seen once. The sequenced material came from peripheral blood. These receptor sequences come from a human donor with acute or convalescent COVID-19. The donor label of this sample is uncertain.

The CDR3 spells CASSLVPAGGLSTGELFF. The CDR3, as DNA: TGTGCCAGCAGCTTAGTACCAGCGGGGGGGTTAAGCACCGGGGAGCTGTTTTTT. This chain uses TRBV7-2 with TRBJ2-2; TRBD2 matches 10 bases. CDR3 length: 18 residues. The germline CDR1 and CDR2 sequences are SGHTA and FQGNSA. Germline trimming cut 1 base from V and 4 bases from J; bases unmatched to any gene: 9.

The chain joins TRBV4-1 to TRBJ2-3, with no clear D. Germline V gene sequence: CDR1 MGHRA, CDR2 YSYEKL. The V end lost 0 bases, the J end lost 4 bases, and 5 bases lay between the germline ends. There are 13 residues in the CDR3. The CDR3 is CASSQDVADTQYF. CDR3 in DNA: TGCGCCAGCAGCCAAGATGTCGCAGATACGCAGTATTTT.

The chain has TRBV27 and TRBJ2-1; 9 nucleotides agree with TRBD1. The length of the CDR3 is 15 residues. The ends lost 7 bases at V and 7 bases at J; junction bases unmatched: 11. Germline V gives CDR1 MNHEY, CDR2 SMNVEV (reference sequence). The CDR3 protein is CASKKLGQGSNEQFF. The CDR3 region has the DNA TGTGCCAGCAAAAAGTTGGGACAGGGATCGAATGAGCAGTTCTTC.

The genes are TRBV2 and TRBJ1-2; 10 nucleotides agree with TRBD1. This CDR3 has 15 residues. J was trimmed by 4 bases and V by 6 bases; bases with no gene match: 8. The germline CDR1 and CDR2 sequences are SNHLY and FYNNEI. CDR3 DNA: TGTGCCAGCAGACGGGACAGGGGCCCCATCTATGGCTACACCTTC. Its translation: CASRRDRGPIYGYTF.

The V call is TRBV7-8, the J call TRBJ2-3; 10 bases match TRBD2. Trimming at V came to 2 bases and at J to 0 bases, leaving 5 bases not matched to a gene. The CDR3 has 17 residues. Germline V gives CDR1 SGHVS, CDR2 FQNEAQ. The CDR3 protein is CASSLSTSGASTDTQYF. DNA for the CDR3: TGTGCCAGCAGCTTATCTACTAGCGGGGCTAGCACAGATACGCAGTATTTT.

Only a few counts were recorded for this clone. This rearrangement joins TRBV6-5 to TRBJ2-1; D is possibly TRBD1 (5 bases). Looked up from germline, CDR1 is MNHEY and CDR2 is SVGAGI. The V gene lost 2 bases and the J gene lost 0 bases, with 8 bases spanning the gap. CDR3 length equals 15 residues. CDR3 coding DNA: TGTGCCAGCAGTTACGGGGCATCCTCCTACAATGAGCAGTTCTTC. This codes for CASSYGASSYNEQFF.

The CDR3 region is CASSLGNGVADTQYF. The CDR3 nucleotides are TGTGCCAGCAGCTTAGGGAACGGGGTTGCAGATACGCAGTATTTT. The rearrangement uses TRBV11-3 and TRBJ2-3, with TRBD2 as a possible D gene (5 bases). CDR3 length: 15 residues. The V gene's germline CDR1 is SGHNT and CDR2 YENEEA. V gave up 1 base and J gave up 4 bases, with 12 bases separating them.

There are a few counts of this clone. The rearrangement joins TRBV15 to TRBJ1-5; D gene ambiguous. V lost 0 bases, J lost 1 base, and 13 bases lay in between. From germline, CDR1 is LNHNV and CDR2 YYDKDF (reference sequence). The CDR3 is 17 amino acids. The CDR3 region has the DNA TGTGCCACCAGCAGAGATCCGGTAAGGGAGAGCAATCAGCCCCAGCATTTT. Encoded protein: CATSRDPVRESNQPQHF.

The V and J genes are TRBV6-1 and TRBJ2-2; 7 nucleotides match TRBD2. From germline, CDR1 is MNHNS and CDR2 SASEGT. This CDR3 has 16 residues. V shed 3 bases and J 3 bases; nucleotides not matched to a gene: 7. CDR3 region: CASSDVGGKDTGELFF. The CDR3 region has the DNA TGTGCCAGCAGTGACGTCGGGGGGAAGGACACCGGGGAGCTGTTTTTT.

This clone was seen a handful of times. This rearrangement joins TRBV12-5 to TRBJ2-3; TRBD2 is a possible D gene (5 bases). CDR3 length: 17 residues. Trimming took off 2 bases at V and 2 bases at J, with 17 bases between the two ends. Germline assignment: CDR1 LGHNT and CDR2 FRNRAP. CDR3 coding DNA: TGTGCTAGTGGTTTGACACCGGACGGGAAGTACACAGATACGCAGTATTTT. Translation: CASGLTPDGKYTDTQYF.

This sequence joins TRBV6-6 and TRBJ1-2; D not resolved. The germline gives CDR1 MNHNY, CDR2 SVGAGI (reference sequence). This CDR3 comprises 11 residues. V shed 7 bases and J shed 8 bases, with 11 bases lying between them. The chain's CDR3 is CASTPGIGYTF. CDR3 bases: TGTGCCAGCACTCCGGGAATCGGCTACACCTTC.

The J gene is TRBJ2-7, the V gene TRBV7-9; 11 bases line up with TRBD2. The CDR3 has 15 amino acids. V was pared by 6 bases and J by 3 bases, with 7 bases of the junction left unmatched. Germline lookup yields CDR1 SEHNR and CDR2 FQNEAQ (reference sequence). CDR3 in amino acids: CASSQRLAGGYEQYF. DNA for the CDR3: TGTGCCAGCAGTCAAAGGCTAGCGGGGGGCTACGAGCAGTACTTC.

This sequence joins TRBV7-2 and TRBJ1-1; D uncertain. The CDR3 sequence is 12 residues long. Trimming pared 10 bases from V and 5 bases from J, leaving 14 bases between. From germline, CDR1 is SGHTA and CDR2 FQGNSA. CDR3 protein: CATPWVRTEAFF. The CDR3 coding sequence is TGTGCCACCCCGTGGGTGCGGACTGAAGCTTTCTTT.

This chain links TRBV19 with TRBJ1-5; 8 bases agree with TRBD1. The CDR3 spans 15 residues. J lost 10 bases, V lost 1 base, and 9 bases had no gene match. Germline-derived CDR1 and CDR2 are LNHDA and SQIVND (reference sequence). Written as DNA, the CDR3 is TGTGCCAGTAGTATAGCGCAGGGGGCGGGGGCCCCCCAGCATTTT. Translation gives CASSIAQGAGAPQHF.

The CDR3 loop is CASSPGLRYQETQYF. The CDR3 DNA reads TGTGCCAGCAGCCCGGGACTCAGGTACCAAGAGACCCAGTACTTC. The rearrangement links TRBV7-3 to TRBJ2-5; maybe TRBD2 (6 bases). The CDR3 is 15 amino acids. Deletions cut 5 bases from V and 0 bases from J, with 13 bases between. In germline, CDR1 is SGHTA, CDR2 FQGTGA.

The chain's CDR3 is CASSLRTSGRTDTQYF. In DNA form, the CDR3 reads TGTGCCAGCAGCCTTAGGACTAGCGGTCGCACAGATACGCAGTATTTT. The chain combines TRBV7-9 with TRBJ2-3, with TRBD2 matching over 10 bases. The CDR3 is made up of 16 amino acids. The ends lost 5 bases at V and 1 base at J; junction bases unmatched: 6. The germline V gene has CDR1 SEHNR and CDR2 FQNEAQ (reference sequence).

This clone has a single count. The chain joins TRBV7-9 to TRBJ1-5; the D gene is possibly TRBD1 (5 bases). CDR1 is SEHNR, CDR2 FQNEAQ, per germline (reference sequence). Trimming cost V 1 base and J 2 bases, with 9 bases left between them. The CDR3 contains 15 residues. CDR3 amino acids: CASSLGGAGNQPQHF. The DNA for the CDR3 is TGTGCCAGCAGCTTAGGTGGGGCTGGCAATCAGCCCCAGCATTTT.

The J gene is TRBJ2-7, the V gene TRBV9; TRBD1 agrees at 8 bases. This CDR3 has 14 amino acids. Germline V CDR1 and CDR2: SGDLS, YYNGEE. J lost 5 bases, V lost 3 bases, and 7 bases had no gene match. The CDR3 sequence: CASSARGRPNEQYF. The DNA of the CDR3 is TGTGCCAGCAGCGCCAGGGGGCGCCCCAACGAGCAGTACTTC. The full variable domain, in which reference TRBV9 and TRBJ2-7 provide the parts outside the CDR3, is DSGVTQTPKHLITATGQRVTLRCSPRSGDLSVYWYQQSLDQGLQFLIQYYNGEERAKGNILERFSAQQFPDLHSELNLSSLELGDSALYFCASSARGRPNEQYFGPGTRLTVT.

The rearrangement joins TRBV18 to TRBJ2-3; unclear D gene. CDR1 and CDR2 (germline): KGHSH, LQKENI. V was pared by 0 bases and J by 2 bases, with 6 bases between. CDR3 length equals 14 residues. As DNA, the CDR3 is TGTGCCAGCTCACCACCGGCATTCACAGATACGCAGTATTTT. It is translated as CASSPPAFTDTQYF.

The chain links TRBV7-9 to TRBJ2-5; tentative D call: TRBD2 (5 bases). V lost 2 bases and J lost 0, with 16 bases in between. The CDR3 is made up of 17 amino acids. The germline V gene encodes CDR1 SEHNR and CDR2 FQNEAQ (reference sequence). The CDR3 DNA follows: TGTGCCAGCAGCTTAATCGGGATAGGACGGTACCAAGAGACCCAGTACTTC. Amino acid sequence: CASSLIGIGRYQETQYF. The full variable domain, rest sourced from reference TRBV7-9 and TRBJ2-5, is DTGVSQNPRHKITKRGQNVTFRCDPISEHNRLYWYRQTLGQGPEFLTYFQNEAQLEKSRLLSDRFSAERPKGSFSTLEIQRTEQGDSAMYLCASSLIGIGRYQETQYFGPGTRLLVL.

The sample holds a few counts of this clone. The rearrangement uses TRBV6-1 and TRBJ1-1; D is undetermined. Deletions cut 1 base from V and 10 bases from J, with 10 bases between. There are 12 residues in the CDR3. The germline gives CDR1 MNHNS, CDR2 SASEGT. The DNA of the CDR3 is TGTGCCAGCAGTGAAGTGAAGCGGGGAGCTTTCTTT. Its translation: CASSEVKRGAFF.

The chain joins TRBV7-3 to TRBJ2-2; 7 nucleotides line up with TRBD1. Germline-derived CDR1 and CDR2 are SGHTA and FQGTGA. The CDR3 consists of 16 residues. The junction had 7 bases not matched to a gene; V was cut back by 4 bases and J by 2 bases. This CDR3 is CASSSGTALNTGELFF. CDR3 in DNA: TGTGCCAGCAGCTCAGGGACAGCACTTAACACCGGGGAGCTGTTTTTT.

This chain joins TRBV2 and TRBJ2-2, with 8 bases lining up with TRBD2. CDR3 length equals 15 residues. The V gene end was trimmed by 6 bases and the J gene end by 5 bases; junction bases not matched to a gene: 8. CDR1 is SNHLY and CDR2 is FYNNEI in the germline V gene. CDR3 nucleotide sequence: TGTGCCAGCAGATTACTAGCGGAAAAGACCGGGGAGCTGTTTTTT. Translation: CASRLLAEKTGELFF.

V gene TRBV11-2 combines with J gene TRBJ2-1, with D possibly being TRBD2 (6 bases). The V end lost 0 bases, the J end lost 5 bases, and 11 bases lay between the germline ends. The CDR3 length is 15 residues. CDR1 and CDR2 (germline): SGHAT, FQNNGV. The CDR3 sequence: CASSLDGGGHNEQFF. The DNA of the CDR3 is TGTGCCAGCAGCTTAGACGGTGGAGGGCACAATGAGCAGTTCTTC.

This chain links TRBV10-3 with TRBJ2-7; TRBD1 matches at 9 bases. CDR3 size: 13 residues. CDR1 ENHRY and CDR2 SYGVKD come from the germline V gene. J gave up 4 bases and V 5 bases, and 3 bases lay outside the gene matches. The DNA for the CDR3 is TGTGCCATCAGTTTGGACAGGGGTTACGAGCAGTACTTC. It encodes CAISLDRGYEQYF.